The 8 T cell receptor beta chains in this list originate from one sample, sequenced in a study of post-analysis software for immune sequencing data. The study's findings and limits: Patients carried five TRBV segments more frequently than controls did, and TRBV5-6, TRBV5-1 and TRBV20-1 were among them.

TCR beta libraries were prepared from cDNA with unique molecular identifiers. TCRdb called the PCR reads again in MiXCR, with one record for every CDR3 protein. The data show some 370,000 distinct CDR3 sequences, roughly 30% seen once. The antigens for these receptors are not known. Sequencing used blood. These receptors were obtained from a girl aged 5-17 years with multiple sclerosis.

This clonotype has more than one count but fewer than ten. The J gene is TRBJ2-5, the V gene TRBV20-1; tentatively, D is TRBD1 or TRBD2 (5 bases each). The CDR3 runs 14 residues. CDR1 is DFQATT, CDR2 SNEGSKA, per germline (reference sequence). Trimming cost V 7 bases and J 5 bases, with 20 bases left between them. CDR3 sequence: CSVARGGADETQYF. Here the CDR3 DNA reads TGCAGTGTAGCCCGGGGTGGGGCGGACGAGACCCAGTACTTC.

The V call is TRBV24-1, the J call TRBJ1-2, with TRBD1 identical over 9 bases. The CDR3 runs to 14 residues. Losses at the gene ends were 4 bases for V and 4 bases for J; bases not matched to a gene: 3. Germline CDR1 reads KGHDR; CDR2 reads SFDVKD. DNA for the CDR3: TGTGCCACCAGTGACCCGGACAGGGGCTATGGCTACACCTTC. Amino acids: CATSDPDRGYGYTF.

V usage is TRBV5-1 and J usage is TRBJ2-5; no firm D call. The germline V gene has CDR1 SGHRS and CDR2 YFSETQ. V was trimmed by 4 bases and J by 6 bases, leaving 22 bases between them. The length of the CDR3 is 16 residues. The CDR3 is CASSVDVGALGKTQYF. The CDR3 coding sequence is TGCGCCAGCAGCGTGGATGTAGGAGCCCTGGGAAAGACCCAGTACTTC.

This chain uses TRBV15 with TRBJ2-5; D perhaps matches TRBD1 (5 bases). Germline loops: CDR1 LNHNV, CDR2 YYDKDF (reference sequence). CDR3 length equals 15 residues. V lost 0 bases and J lost 0, with 8 bases in between. The CDR3 sequence is CATSRDVGDQETQYF. The CDR3 DNA reads as TGTGCCACCAGCAGAGACGTAGGGGACCAAGAGACCCAGTACTTC. Full variable domain (remainder filled in from reference TRBV15 and TRBJ2-5): DAMVIQNPRYQVTQFGKPVTLSCSQTLNHNVMYWYQQKSSQAPKLLFHYYDKDFNNEADTPDNFQSRRPNTSFCFLDIRSPGLGDTAMYLCATSRDVGDQETQYFGPGTRLLVL.

As for this clonotype: A junction boundary mismatches the germline segment, possibly from a read error. The chain has TRBV7-3 and TRBJ2-1; 8 bases map to TRBD2. CDR3 size: 15 residues. Germline V gene data show CDR1 as SGHTA and CDR2 as FQGTGA. The CDR3, as DNA: TGTGCCAGCAGCTTAGCGGGGGGACTTTACAATGAGCGGTTCTTC. Translation: CASSLAGGLYNERFF.

The chain has TRBV4-3 and TRBJ2-1, with 12 bases fitting TRBD2. Germline CDR1 LGHNA, CDR2 YSLEER. The CDR3 runs 16 residues. V lost 0 bases, J lost 10 bases, and 7 bases stayed unmatched. CDR3 amino acids: CASSQDSLAGGREQFF. The CDR3 nucleotides are TGCGCCAGCAGCCAAGATAGCCTAGCGGGGGGGCGGGAGCAGTTCTTC.

The chain links TRBV7-2 to TRBJ2-1, with D possibly being TRBD2 (6 bases). CDR1 and CDR2 from the germline V gene are SGHTA and FQGNSA. V was trimmed by 6 bases and J by 10 bases, leaving 16 bases between them. The CDR3 runs to 13 residues. CDR3 DNA sequence: TGTGCCAGCAGTTTTGGCGGGGCCTACGAGCAGTTCTTC. As protein: CASSFGGAYEQFF.

The chain employs TRBV18 and TRBJ2-3; 7 bases agree with TRBD1. The CDR3 is 13 residues long. The V and J ends lost 8 bases and 4 bases, in that order; junction bases with no gene match: 6. From germline, CDR1 is KGHSH and CDR2 LQKENI. CDR3: CASEDREADTQYF. CDR3 DNA sequence: TGTGCCAGCGAAGACAGGGAAGCAGATACGCAGTATTTT. Complete variable domain (other parts from reference TRBV18 and TRBJ2-3): NAGVMQNPRHLVRRRGQEARLRCSPMKGHSHVYWYRQLPEEGLKFMVYLQKENIIDESGMPKERFSAEFPKEGPSILRIQQVVRGDSAAYFCASEDREADTQYFGPGTRLTVL.